This TCR beta chain was obtained from a study of cytomegalovirus exposure and HLA in healthy donors. Looking at the study overall: Assignment to the Caucasian-associated ancestry cluster applied to approximately 79% of the approximately 360 genotyped donors.

PCR involved 60 Vbeta and 13 Jbeta primers. The table came from immunoSEQ multiplex PCR; TCRdb's copy has only in-frame clones and leaves some out. The sample gives over 100,000 clones, around three quarters of which show up once; 7.7% is in the top ten. Sequencing was done on a sample of PBMCs. The source is a woman between 50 and 59 years old in good health and CMV-seropositive.

The CDR3 DNA follows: TGTGCAAGTCGCTTAGACCCACCGACTAGCGGGAGGAACAATGAGCAGTTCTTC. Its protein is CASRLDPPTSGRNNEQFF. This chain uses TRBV12-2 with TRBJ2-1; TRBD2, the table's D call, was not compared with the DNA. TRBV12-2 is shown as a pseudogene. The CDR3 is 18 residues long.